A selection of T cell receptor beta chains follows, all from one sample in a study of OX40 agonist ivuxolimab in advanced cancers. Clones were sequenced by immunoSEQ multiplex PCR, and TCRdb holds only the in-frame ones, with some missing. The sample comprises tens of thousands of clones, less than 90% of which are singletons, and roughly 0.5% rests with the top ten. This material consisted of CD4+ or CD8+ T cells sorted from blood, taken in a trial of the OX40 agonist ivuxolimab. The receptors come from an adult with an advanced solid tumor such as melanoma, head and neck, liver or kidney cancer. Both conserved end residues are part of each CDR3. D genes are given only for firm matches. The size field is filled for only some rows; it gives once, few, many or a size class.

D	V	size	J	DNA	CDR3
TRBD1	TRBV6-5	once	TRBJ2-3	TGTGCCAGCAGTTACGACAGGGGGAGCACAGATACGCAGTATTTT	CASSYDRGSTDTQYF
NA	TRBV2	NA	TRBJ1-5	TGTGCCAGCACTGAAGGGGGGCAGCCCCAGCATTTT	CASTEGGQPQHF
NA	TRBV4-2	NA	TRBJ1-6	TGTGCCAGCAGCCAAGGGTCTTTCTCCTATAATTCACCCCTCCACTTT	CASSQGSFSYNSPLHF
NA	TRBV29-1	NA	TRBJ2-3	TGCAGCGTTGAAGATCTGAGGAGGGGGGGAGATACGCAGTATTTT	CSVEDLRRGGDTQYF
NA	TRBV7-6	NA	TRBJ2-2	TGTGCCAGCAGCTTAGGACAGGTGGCAACCGGGGAGCTGTTTTTT	CASSLGQVATGELFF
TRBD2	TRBV6-1	NA	TRBJ2-1	TGTGCCAGCACCCCCCCTAGCGGGGAGAATGAGCAGTTCTTC	CASTPPSGENEQFF
NA	TRBV4-3	NA	TRBJ2-7	TGCGCCAGCAGCCAAGTTGAAGTCAGGGGTGGAGAGCAGTACTTC	CASSQVEVRGGEQYF
NA	TRBV18	NA	TRBJ1-1	TGTGCCAGCTCACCGGTGAGGACGGGGGAGGTTAATCTCTTT	CASSPVRTGEVNLF
NA	TRBV2	NA	TRBJ1-5	TGTGCCAGCAGTGAAGGGAGGTTGCCTCAGCCCCAGCATTTT	CASSEGRLPQPQHF
NA	TRBV5-1	NA	TRBJ1-4	TGCGCCAGCAGCTATGGCTCGGGGGCTGGGGAAAAACTGTTTTTT	CASSYGSGAGEKLFF
NA	TRBV5-1	NA	TRBJ2-1	TGCGCCAGCAGCCCGGGGCAACAGGGGAGGAATGAGCAGTTCTTC	CASSPGQQGRNEQFF
NA	TRBV5-1	once	TRBJ1-1	TGCGCCAGCAGCTTGGTTTCCGGGCAGAACACTGAAGCTTTCTTT	CASSLVSGQNTEAFF
TRBD2	TRBV27	few	TRBJ2-5	TGTGCCAGTCGGACTAGCGGGGCTGAGACCCAGTACTTC	CASRTSGAETQYF
NA	TRBV30	once	TRBJ1-4	TGTGCCTGGGGAAGGAAGAATGAAAAACTGTTTTTT	CAWGRKNEKLFF